This paragraph covers one T cell receptor beta chain sequence. While the first cohort had some 700 subjects, the donors belonged to the separate validation cohort of fewer than 150 subjects. This CDR3 contains 20 residues. Trimming at V came to 1 base and at J to 1 base, leaving 16 bases not matched to a gene. Germline loops: CDR1 MNHEY, CDR2 SMNVEV (reference sequence). The data are from a study of cytomegalovirus exposure and HLA in healthy donors. The assay was immunoSEQ multiplex PCR, and TCRdb's table has in-frame clones only and misses some. This sample yields roughly 62,000 clones, of which about 91% are seen a single time; approximately 2.1% belongs to the top ten.

Sequencing was carried out using PBMCs. The source is a woman in her 30s in good health and CMV-seronegative. The chain carries TRBV27 and TRBJ2-5; 9 bases fit TRBD2. The CDR3 region is CASSLWLDPYSGRTQETQYF. The CDR3 DNA follows: TGTGCCAGCAGTTTATGGTTAGATCCCTATAGCGGGAGAACCCAAGAGACCCAGTACTTC.